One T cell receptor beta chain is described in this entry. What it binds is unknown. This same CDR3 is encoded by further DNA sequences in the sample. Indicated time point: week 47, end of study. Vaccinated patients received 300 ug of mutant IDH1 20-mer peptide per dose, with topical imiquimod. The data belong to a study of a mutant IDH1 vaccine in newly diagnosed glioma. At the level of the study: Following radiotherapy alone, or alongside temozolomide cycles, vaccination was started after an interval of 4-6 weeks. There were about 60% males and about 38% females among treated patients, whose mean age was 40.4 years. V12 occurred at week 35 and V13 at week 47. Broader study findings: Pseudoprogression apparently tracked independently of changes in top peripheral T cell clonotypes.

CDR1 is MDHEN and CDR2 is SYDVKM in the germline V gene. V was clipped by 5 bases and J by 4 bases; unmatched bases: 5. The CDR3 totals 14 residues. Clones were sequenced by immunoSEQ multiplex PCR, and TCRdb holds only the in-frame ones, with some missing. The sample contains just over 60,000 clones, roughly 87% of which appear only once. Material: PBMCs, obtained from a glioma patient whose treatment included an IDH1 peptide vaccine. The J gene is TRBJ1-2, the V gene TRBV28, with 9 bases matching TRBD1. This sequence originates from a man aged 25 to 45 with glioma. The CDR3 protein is CASSTTGGVYGYTF. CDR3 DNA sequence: TGTGCCAGCAGTACCACAGGGGGCGTCTATGGCTACACCTTC.